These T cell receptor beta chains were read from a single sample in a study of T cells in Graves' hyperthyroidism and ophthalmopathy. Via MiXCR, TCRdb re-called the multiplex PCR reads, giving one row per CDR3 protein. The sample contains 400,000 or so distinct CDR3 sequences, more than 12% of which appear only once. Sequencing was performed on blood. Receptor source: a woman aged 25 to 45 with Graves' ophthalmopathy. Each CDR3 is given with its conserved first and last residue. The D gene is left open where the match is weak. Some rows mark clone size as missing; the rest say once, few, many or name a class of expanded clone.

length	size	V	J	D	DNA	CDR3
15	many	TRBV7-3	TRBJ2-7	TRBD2	TGTGCCAGCTCGAGGGTAGCGGGAGGAACCGGGGAGCAGTACTTC	CASSRVAGGTGEQYF
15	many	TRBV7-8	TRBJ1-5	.	TGTGCCAGCAGCTCCCCGGGACGTAGTAGTCAGCCCCAGCATTTT	CASSSPGRSSQPQHF
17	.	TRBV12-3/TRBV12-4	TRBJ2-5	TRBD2	TGTGCCAGCAGCCCGGGGACTAGCGGGGGGGCCGTAGAGACCCAGTACTTC	CASSPGTSGGAVETQYF
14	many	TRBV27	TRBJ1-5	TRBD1	TGTGCCAGCAGTTTAGGCTCAGGGGGTCAGCCCCAGCATTTT	CASSLGSGGQPQHF
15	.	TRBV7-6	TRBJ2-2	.	TGTGCCAGCAGCTCCATCTCCACTAGAGCCGGGGAGCTGTTTTTT	CASSSISTRAGELFF
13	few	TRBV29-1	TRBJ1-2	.	TGCAGCGTTGGTAGCAGGGGACGCTATGGCTACACCTTC	CSVGSRGRYGYTF
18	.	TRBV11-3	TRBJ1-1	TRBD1	TGTGCCAGCAGCCATGAGACCGGGACAGGGATTTTGGACACTGAAGCTTTCTTT	CASSHETGTGILDTEAFF
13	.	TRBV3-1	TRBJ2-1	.	TGTGCCAGCAGCCAAGCACCGGGACTCGAGCAGTTCTTC	CASSQAPGLEQFF
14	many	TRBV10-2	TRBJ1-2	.	TGCGCCAGCAGTGAAGGCCCTTACCTAAGGAGCTACACCTTC	CASSEGPYLRSYTF
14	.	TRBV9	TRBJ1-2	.	TGTGCCAGCAGCGTAGGAAACATACCCTATGGCTACACCTTC	CASSVGNIPYGYTF
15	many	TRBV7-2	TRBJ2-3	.	TGTGCCAGCAGCTCGGGACCCGATGACCCAGATACGCAGTATTTT	CASSSGPDDPDTQYF
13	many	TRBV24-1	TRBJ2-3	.	TGTGCCACCAGTGAGGTGGGAAGGGATACGCAGTATTTT	CATSEVGRDTQYF
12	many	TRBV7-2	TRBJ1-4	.	TGTGCCAGCAGCTTAGCTACCGAAAAACTGTTTTTT	CASSLATEKLFF
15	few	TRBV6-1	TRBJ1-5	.	TGTGCCAGCAGAGCGGACAGTTATAGCAATCAGCCCCAGCATTTT	CASRADSYSNQPQHF
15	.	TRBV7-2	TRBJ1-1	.	TGTGCCAGCAAATCCAGGTCCAACCGGGGCGGTGAAGCTTTCTTT	CASKSRSNRGGEAFF
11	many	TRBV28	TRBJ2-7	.	TGTGCCAGCAGCCATTACTACGAGCAGTACTTC	CASSHYYEQYF
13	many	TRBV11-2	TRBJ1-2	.	TGTGCCAGCAGCTTTACAGGGAACTATGGCTACACCTTC	CASSFTGNYGYTF
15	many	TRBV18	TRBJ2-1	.	TGTGCCAGCTCACCGAATCTGTCGAGAGACAATGGGCAGTTCTTC	CASSPNLSRDNGQFF
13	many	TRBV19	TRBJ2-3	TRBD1	TGTGCCAGTACCAACGACAGGGGGAATACGCAGTATTTT	CASTNDRGNTQYF
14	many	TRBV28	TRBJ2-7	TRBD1	TGTGCCAGCATCCGGACAGGGGGCTATGACGAGCAGTACTTC	CASIRTGGYDEQYF
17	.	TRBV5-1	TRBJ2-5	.	TGCGCCAGCAGCTTGGTTCGGCTGGTCGGGACTCAAGAGACCCAGTACTTC	CASSLVRLVGTQETQYF
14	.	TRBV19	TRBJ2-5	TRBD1	TGTGCCAGTAGTAAGGGACAGGGTAAAGAGACCCAGTACTTC	CASSKGQGKETQYF
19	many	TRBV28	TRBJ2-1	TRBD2	TGTGCCAGCAGGTCTATCACCCAACCCCGAGCGGGGGGGCCCAATGAGCAGTTCTTC	CASRSITQPRAGGPNEQFF
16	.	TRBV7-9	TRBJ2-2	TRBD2	TGTGCCAGCAGCTTATTAGCGGGGAGGAACACCGGGGAGCTGTTTTTT	CASSLLAGRNTGELFF
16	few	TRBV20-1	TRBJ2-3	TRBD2	TGCAGTGCTAGAGATCGATCTAGCGGGGATTCAGATACGCAGTATTTT	CSARDRSSGDSDTQYF
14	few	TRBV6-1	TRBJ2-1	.	TGTGCCAGCAGTGAAATCAGACCCTACAATGAGCAGTTCTTC	CASSEIRPYNEQFF
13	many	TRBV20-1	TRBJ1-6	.	TGCAGTGCCGCGGGAGGGGGTTATTCACCCCTCCACTTT	CSAAGGGYSPLHF
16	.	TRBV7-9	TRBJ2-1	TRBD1	TGTGCCAGCAGCTCTACAACCGGGACAGGCTACAATGAGCAGTTCTTC	CASSSTTGTGYNEQFF
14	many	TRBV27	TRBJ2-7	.	TGTGCCAGCCGAAGCCCACACAGGCTTTACGAGCAGTACTTC	CASRSPHRLYEQYF
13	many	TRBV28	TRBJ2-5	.	TGTGCCAGCAGTCCTTCCCCACAAGAGACCCAGTACTTC	CASSPSPQETQYF
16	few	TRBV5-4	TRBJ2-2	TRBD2	TGTGCCAGCAGCCCCTCACTAGCGGGGATAACCGGGGAGCTGTTTTTT	CASSPSLAGITGELFF
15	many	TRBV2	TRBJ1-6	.	TGTGCCAGCAGTGACCAGGACATTTCTCGGTCACCCCTCCACTTT	CASSDQDISRSPLHF
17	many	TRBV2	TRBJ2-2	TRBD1	TGTGCCAGCAGTGACCGGACAGGGGGCTGGAACACCGGGGAGCTGTTTTTT	CASSDRTGGWNTGELFF
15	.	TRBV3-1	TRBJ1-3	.	TGTGCCAGCAGCCAAGCGCCGCGCTCTGGAAACACCATATATTTT	CASSQAPRSGNTIYF
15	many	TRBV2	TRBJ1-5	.	TGTGCCAGCAGTGAACCAGGGAGTGGCAATCAGCCCCAGCATTTT	CASSEPGSGNQPQHF
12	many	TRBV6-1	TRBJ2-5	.	TGTGCCAGCAGTGATGAACGGGAGACCCAGTACTTC	CASSDERETQYF
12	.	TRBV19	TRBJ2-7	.	TGTGCCAGTAGCCGTGAGCCCTACGAGCAGTACTTC	CASSREPYEQYF
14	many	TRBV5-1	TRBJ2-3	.	TGCGCCAGCAGCTTGGGCTCAATAGGAGATACGCAGTATTTT	CASSLGSIGDTQYF
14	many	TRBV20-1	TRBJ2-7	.	TGCAGTGCTAGAGAGTTGGTCAGGGCCTACGAGCAGTACTTC	CSARELVRAYEQYF
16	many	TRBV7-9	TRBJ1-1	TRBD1	TGTGCCAGCAGCGACAGGGGCGGAGGCGCGAACACTGAAGCTTTCTTT	CASSDRGGGANTEAFF
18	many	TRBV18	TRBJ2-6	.	TGTGCCAGCTCACCAAGGACAGAGAGTATCTCTGGGGCCAACGTCCTGACTTTC	CASSPRTESISGANVLTF
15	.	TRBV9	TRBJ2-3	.	TGTGCCAGCAGCGTGAAAGGGCCTGGCACAGATACGCAGTATTTT	CASSVKGPGTDTQYF
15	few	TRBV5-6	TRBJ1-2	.	TGTGCCAGCAGCTTGAACAGATTTCTTAACTATGGCTACACCTTC	CASSLNRFLNYGYTF
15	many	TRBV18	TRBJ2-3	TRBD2	TGTGCCAGCTCAATCCTAGCGGGGCTCGGAGATACGCAGTATTTT	CASSILAGLGDTQYF
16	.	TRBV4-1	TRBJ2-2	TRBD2	TGCGCCAGCAGCCAAGCGGAGACTAGCGGCACCGGGGAGCTGTTTTTT	CASSQAETSGTGELFF
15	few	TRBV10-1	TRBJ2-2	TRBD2	TGCGCCAGCAGTGAGATAGCGGGGGACACCGGGGAGCTGTTTTTT	CASSEIAGDTGELFF